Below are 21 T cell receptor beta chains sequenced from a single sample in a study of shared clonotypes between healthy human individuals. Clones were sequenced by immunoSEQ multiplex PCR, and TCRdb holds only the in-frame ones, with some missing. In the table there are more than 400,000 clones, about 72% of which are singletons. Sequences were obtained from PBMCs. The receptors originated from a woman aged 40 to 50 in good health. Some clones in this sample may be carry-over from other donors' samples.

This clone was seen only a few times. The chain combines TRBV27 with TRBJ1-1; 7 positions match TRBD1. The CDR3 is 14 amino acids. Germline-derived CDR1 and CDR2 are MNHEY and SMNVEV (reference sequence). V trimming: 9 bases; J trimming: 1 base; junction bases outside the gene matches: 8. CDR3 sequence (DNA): TGTGCCAGGTTCTTGGGACAGAGGAACACTGAAGCTTTCTTT. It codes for CARFLGQRNTEAFF.

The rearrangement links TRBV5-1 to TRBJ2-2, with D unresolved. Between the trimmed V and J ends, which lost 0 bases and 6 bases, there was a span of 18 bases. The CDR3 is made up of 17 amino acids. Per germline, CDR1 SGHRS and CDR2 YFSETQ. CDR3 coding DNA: TGCGCCAGCAGCTTGGTGGGTTCGCTGAGCGCTCCCGGGGAGCTGTTTTTT. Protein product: CASSLVGSLSAPGELFF.

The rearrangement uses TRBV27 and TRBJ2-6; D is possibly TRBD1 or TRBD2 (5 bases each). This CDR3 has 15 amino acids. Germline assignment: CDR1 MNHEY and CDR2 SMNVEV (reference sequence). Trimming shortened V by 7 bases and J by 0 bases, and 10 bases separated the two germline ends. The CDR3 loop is CASKPGHSGANVLTF. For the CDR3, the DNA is TGTGCCAGCAAACCGGGGCACTCTGGGGCCAACGTCCTGACTTTC.

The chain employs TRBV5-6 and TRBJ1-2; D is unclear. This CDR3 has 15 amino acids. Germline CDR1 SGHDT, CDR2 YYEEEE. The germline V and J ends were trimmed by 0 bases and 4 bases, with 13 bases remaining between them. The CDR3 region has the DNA TGTGCCAGCAGCTTGGTTGGGCAAGGGCTCTATGGCTACACCTTC. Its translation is CASSLVGQGLYGYTF.

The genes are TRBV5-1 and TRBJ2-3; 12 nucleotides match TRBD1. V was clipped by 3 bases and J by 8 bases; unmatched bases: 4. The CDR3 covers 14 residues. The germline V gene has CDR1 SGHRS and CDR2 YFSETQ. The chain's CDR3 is CASSSGQGAGTQYF. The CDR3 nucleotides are TGCGCCAGCAGCTCGGGACAGGGGGCGGGTACGCAGTATTTT.

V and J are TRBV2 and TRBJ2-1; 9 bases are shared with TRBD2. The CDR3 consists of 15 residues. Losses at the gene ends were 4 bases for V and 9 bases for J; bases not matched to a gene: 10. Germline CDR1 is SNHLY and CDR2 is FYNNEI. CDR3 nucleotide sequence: TGTGCCAGCAGTGCCGGGCTAGCGGGATTTGGTGAGCAGTTCTTC. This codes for CASSAGLAGFGEQFF.

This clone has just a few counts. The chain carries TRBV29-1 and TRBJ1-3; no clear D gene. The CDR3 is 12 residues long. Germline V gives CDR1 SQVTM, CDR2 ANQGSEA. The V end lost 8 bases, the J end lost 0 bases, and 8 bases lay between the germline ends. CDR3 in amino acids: CSSISSGNTIYF. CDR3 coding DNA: TGCAGCTCCATAAGCTCTGGAAACACCATATATTTT. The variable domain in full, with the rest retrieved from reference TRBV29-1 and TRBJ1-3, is SAVISQKPSRDICQRGTSLTIQCQVDSQVTMMFWYRQQPGQSLTLIATANQGSEATYESGFVIDKFPISRPNLTFSTLTVSNMSPEDSSIYLCSSISSGNTIYFGEGSWLTVV.

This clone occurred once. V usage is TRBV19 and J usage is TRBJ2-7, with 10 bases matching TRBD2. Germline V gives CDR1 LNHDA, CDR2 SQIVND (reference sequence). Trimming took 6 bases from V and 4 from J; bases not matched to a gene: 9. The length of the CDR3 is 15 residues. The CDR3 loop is CASSPSSGSGYEQYF. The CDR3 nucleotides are TGTGCCAGTAGCCCCTCTAGCGGGAGTGGGTACGAGCAGTACTTC.

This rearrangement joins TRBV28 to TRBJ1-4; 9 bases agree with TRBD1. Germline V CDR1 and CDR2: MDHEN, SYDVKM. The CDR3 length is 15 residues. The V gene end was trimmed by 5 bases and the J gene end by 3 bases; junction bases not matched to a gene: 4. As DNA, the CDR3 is TGTGCCAGCAGTCCGGGACAGGGACCTAATGAAAAACTGTTTTTT. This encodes CASSPGQGPNEKLFF.

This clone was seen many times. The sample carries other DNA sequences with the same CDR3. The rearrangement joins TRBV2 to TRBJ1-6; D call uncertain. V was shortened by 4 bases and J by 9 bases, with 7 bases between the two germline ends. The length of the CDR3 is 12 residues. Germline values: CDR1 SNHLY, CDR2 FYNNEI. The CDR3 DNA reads TGTGCCAGCAGTGCGGAAGCTTCACCCCTCCACTTT. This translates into CASSAEASPLHF.

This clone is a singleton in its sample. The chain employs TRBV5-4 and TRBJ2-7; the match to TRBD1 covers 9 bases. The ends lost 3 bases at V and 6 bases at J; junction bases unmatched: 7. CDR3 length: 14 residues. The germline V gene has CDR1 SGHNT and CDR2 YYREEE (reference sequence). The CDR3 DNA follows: TGTGCCAGCAGCTGGGGACAGGGAGCGGGCGAGCAGTACTTC. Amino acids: CASSWGQGAGEQYF.

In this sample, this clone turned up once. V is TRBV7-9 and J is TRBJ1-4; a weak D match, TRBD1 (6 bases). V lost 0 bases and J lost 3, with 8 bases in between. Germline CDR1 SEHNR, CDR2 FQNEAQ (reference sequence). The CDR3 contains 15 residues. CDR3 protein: CASSLASGANEKLFF. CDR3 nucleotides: TGTGCCAGCAGCTTAGCTTCAGGGGCTAATGAAAAACTGTTTTTT.

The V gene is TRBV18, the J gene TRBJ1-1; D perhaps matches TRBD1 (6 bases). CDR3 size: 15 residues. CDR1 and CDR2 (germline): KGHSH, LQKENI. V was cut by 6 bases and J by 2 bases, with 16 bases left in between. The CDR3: CASSLGAGDNTEAFF. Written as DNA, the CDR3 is TGTGCCAGCTCTCTAGGGGCAGGGGATAACACTGAAGCTTTCTTT. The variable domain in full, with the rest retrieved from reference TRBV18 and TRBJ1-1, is NAGVMQNPRHLVRRRGQEARLRCSPMKGHSHVYWYRQLPEEGLKFMVYLQKENIIDESGMPKERFSAEFPKEGPSILRIQQVVRGDSAAYFCASSLGAGDNTEAFFGQGTRLTVV.

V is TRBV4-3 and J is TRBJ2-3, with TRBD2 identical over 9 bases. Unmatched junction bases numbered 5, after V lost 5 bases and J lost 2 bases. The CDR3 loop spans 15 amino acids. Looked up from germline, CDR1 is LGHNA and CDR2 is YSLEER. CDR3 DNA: TGCGCCAGCAGCTTTCGGACTAGCGACACAGATACGCAGTATTTT. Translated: CASSFRTSDTDTQYF.

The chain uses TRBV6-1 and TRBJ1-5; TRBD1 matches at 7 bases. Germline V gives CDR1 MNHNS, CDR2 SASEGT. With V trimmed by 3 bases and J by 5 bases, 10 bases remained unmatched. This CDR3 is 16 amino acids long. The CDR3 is CASSDGGGFGHQPQHF. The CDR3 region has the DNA TGTGCCAGCAGTGACGGAGGGGGCTTCGGGCATCAGCCCCAGCATTTT.

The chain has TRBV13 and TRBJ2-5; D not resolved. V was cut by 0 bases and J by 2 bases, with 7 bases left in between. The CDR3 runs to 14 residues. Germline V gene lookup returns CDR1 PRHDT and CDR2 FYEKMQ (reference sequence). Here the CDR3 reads CASSLGEWQETQYF. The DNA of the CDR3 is TGTGCCAGCAGCTTAGGGGAGTGGCAAGAGACCCAGTACTTC.

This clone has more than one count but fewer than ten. The CDR3 spells CASSGVGQQTYYGYTF. CDR3 bases: TGTGCCAGCAGTGGAGTGGGACAGCAAACCTACTATGGCTACACCTTC. The V call is TRBV28, the J call TRBJ1-2, with 7 bases fitting TRBD1. V shed 5 bases, J shed 3 bases, and the junction held 12 bases outside the gene matches. There are 16 residues in the CDR3. CDR1 MDHEN and CDR2 SYDVKM come from the germline V gene.

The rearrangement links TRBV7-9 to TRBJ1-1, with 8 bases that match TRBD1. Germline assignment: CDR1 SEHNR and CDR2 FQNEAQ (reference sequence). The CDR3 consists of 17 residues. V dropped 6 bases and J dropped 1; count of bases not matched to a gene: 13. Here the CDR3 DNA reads TGTGCCAGCAGTGATCAGGGCAGGGGGCCTGGGAACACTGAAGCTTTCTTT. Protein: CASSDQGRGPGNTEAFF.

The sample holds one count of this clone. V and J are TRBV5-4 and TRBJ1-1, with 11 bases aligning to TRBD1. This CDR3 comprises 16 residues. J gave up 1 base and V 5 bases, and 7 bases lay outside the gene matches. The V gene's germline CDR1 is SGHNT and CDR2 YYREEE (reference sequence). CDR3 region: CASREDRGLGNTEAFF. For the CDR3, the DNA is TGTGCCAGCAGAGAGGACAGGGGGCTCGGGAACACTGAAGCTTTCTTT.

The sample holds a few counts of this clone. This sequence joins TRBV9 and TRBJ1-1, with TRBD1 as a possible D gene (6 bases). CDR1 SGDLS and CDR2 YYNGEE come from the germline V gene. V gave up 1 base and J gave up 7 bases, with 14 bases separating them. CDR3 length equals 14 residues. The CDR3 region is CASSVTGGKGEAFF. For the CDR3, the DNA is TGTGCCAGCAGCGTAACTGGGGGCAAGGGTGAAGCTTTCTTT.

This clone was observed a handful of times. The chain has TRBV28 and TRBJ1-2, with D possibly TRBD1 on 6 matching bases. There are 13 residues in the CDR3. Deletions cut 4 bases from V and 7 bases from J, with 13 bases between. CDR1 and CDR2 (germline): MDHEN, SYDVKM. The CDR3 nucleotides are TGTGCCAGCAGTTCCGAGGACAGCGGTGGCTACACCTTC. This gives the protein CASSSEDSGGYTF.